One sample yielded the 26 T cell receptor beta chains listed below, sequenced in a study of blood T cell repertoires in COVID-19. TCRdb keeps only in-frame clones here, not all; method: immunoSEQ multiplex PCR. The sample lists approximately 260,000 clones, around 85% occurring once. The source material was peripheral blood. Every receptor here comes from a woman aged 70 to 79 with acute or convalescent COVID-19.

This rearrangement joins TRBV5-1 to TRBJ2-3; 8 nucleotides match TRBD2. CDR1 and CDR2 from the germline V gene are SGHRS and YFSETQ. Trimming at V came to 7 bases and at J to 3 bases, leaving 10 bases not matched to a gene. This CDR3 contains 15 residues. This CDR3 is CASSAGGRRTDTQYF. DNA for the CDR3: TGCGCCAGCTCTGCGGGGGGCCGTCGGACAGATACGCAGTATTTT.

The chain has TRBV4-1 and TRBJ1-2; D is possibly TRBD1 (5 bases). V was pared by 2 bases and J by 9 bases, with 10 bases between. Germline assignment: CDR1 MGHRA and CDR2 YSYEKL. CDR3 length: 12 amino acids. CDR3 residues: CASSQPGGSYTF. CDR3 in DNA: TGCGCCAGCAGCCAACCCGGGGGAAGCTACACCTTC.

The chain couples TRBV15 to TRBJ2-7, with a weak D call TRBD2 (6 bases). CDR3 size: 12 residues. Per germline, CDR1 LNHNV and CDR2 YYDKDF (reference sequence). The V end lost 5 bases, the J end lost 7 bases, and 12 bases lay between the germline ends. The CDR3 loop reads CATSGLEGEQYF. The DNA for the CDR3 is TGTGCCACCAGCGGCTTGGAGGGGGAGCAGTACTTC. Variable domain in full (rest from reference TRBV15 and TRBJ2-7): DAMVIQNPRYQVTQFGKPVTLSCSQTLNHNVMYWYQQKSSQAPKLLFHYYDKDFNNEADTPDNFQSRRPNTSFCFLDIRSPGLGDTAMYLCATSGLEGEQYFGPGTRLTVT.

The CDR3 coding sequence is TGTGCCAGCAGTGAGAAACGGACTAGGGGAGGGGATACGCAGTATTTT. It yields the protein CASSEKRTRGGDTQYF. J is TRBJ2-3 and V is TRBV2; 7 nucleotides align to TRBD2. Unmatched junction bases numbered 12, after V lost 3 bases and J lost 6 bases. The CDR3 contains 16 residues. From germline, CDR1 is SNHLY and CDR2 FYNNEI.

The chain couples TRBV5-1 to TRBJ1-1; 10 bases fit TRBD1. From germline, CDR1 is SGHRS and CDR2 YFSETQ. V was clipped by 4 bases and J by 7 bases; unmatched bases: 4. CDR3 size: 13 residues. CDR3 bases: TGCGCCAGCAGCGCGGGACAGGGGTTTGAAGCTTTCTTT. Amino acid sequence: CASSAGQGFEAFF.

J is TRBJ2-3 and V is TRBV5-1, with TRBD1 matching 7 bases. The CDR3 consists of 14 residues. The trim removed 4 bases at V and 2 bases at J, leaving 4 bases unmatched. Per the germline V gene, CDR1 is SGHRS and CDR2 is YFSETQ. The CDR3 DNA reads as TGCGCCAGCAGCGGGGGACAGTTCACAGATACGCAGTATTTT. Amino acid sequence: CASSGGQFTDTQYF.

Here the CDR3 DNA reads TGTGCCAGCTCACCACGGGTGAAAGGAGGAGAGACCCAGTACTTC. It yields the protein CASSPRVKGGETQYF. The J gene is TRBJ2-5, the V gene TRBV18; tentatively, D is TRBD2 (5 bases). Germline V CDR1 and CDR2: KGHSH, LQKENI. This CDR3 is 15 amino acids long. V gave up 1 base and J gave up 4 bases, with 13 bases separating them.

V is TRBV28 and J is TRBJ2-2; possibly TRBD2 for D (5 bases). V shed 6 bases and J shed 2 bases, with 16 bases lying between them. The CDR3 loop spans 16 amino acids. Germline lookup yields CDR1 MDHEN and CDR2 SYDVKM. The chain's CDR3 is CASSQPQTGNTGELFF. CDR3 DNA: TGTGCCAGCAGCCAACCTCAGACGGGAAACACCGGGGAGCTGTTTTTT.

V usage is TRBV5-1 and J usage is TRBJ2-1; TRBD1 matches at 9 bases. Germline V gene lookup returns CDR1 SGHRS and CDR2 YFSETQ. Trimming took 4 bases from V and 2 from J; bases not matched to a gene: 4. The CDR3 consists of 15 residues. In DNA form, the CDR3 reads TGCGCCAGCAGCCGGGACAGGGTAACCTACAATGAGCAGTTCTTC. Translating it yields CASSRDRVTYNEQFF.

The chain links TRBV20-1 to TRBJ1-1, with 9 bases fitting TRBD1. There are 13 residues in the CDR3. The V and J ends lost 3 bases and 5 bases, in that order; junction bases with no gene match: 4. Germline CDR1 is DFQATT and CDR2 is SNEGSKA (reference sequence). In DNA form, the CDR3 reads TGCAGTGCTAGTCGGACAGGGGTTACTGAAGCTTTCTTT. Amino acids: CSASRTGVTEAFF.

The chain uses TRBV7-2 and TRBJ2-2, with 7 bases lining up with TRBD2. The CDR3 sequence is 14 residues long. The germline gives CDR1 SGHTA, CDR2 FQGNSA. Germline trimming cut 5 bases from V and 5 bases from J; bases unmatched to any gene: 5. Here the CDR3 reads CASSPGSGTGELFF. The CDR3 DNA reads TGTGCCAGCAGCCCGGGTAGCGGGACCGGGGAGCTGTTTTTT.

The gene calls are TRBV9 and TRBJ1-4, with D possibly matching TRBD1 (5 bases). The CDR3 is 16 residues long. V was clipped by 3 bases and J by 0 bases, with 12 bases between them. Germline V lookup: CDR1 SGDLS, CDR2 YYNGEE. The CDR3 sequence is CASSGGTPATNEKLFF. The CDR3 coding sequence is TGTGCCAGCAGCGGCGGGACGCCTGCAACTAATGAAAAACTGTTTTTT.

This clone was detected only a few times. V usage is TRBV10-2 and J usage is TRBJ2-7; D is undetermined. The CDR3 length is 14 residues. CDR1 and CDR2 (germline): WSHSY, SAAADI. V gave up 1 base and J gave up 4 bases, with 11 bases separating them. CDR3 residues: CASSEWAGRYEQYF. The CDR3, as DNA: TGCGCCAGCAGTGAGTGGGCAGGCCGTTACGAGCAGTACTTC.

The V gene is TRBV5-1, the J gene TRBJ2-5; 10 nucleotides align to TRBD2. Germline V gene lookup returns CDR1 SGHRS and CDR2 YFSETQ. J gave up 1 base and V 1 base, and 4 bases lay outside the gene matches. The CDR3 consists of 16 residues. CDR3 nucleotide sequence: TGCGCCAGCAGCTTGTCCAGCGGGGGGGCCCAAGAGACCCAGTACTTC. It specifies CASSLSSGGAQETQYF.

The rearrangement links TRBV4-1 to TRBJ1-2; 9 positions match TRBD1. Germline CDR1 MGHRA, CDR2 YSYEKL. The V gene end was trimmed by 5 bases and the J gene end by 8 bases; junction bases not matched to a gene: 9. This CDR3 spans 14 amino acids. The CDR3 DNA is TGCGCCAGCAGCGCCCTCACAGGGGGCAAAGGCTACACCTTC. Its protein product is CASSALTGGKGYTF.

This sequence joins TRBV5-1 and TRBJ2-7; no firm D call. This CDR3 contains 13 residues. Trimming removed 4 bases from V and 0 bases from J, with 8 bases in between. Germline values: CDR1 SGHRS, CDR2 YFSETQ. CDR3 loop: CASSPWPSYEQYF. Written as DNA, the CDR3 is TGCGCCAGCAGCCCCTGGCCCTCCTACGAGCAGTACTTC.

About this clone itself: This CDR3 is also generated by other DNA sequences in the sample. The J gene is TRBJ1-3, the V gene TRBV5-6; D is undetermined. Trimming shortened V by 0 bases and J by 0 bases, and 4 bases separated the two germline ends. Per the germline V gene, CDR1 is SGHDT and CDR2 is YYEEEE. CDR3 length: 14 amino acids. The CDR3 DNA sequence: TGTGCCAGCAGCTTGGGTAGCTCTGGAAACACCATATATTTT. Amino acid sequence: CASSLGSSGNTIYF. Variable domain in full (rest from reference TRBV5-6 and TRBJ1-3): DAGVTQSPTHLIKTRGQQVTLRCSPKSGHDTVSWYQQALGQGPQFIFQYYEEEERQRGNFPDRFSGHQFPNYSSELNVNALLLGDSALYLCASSLGSSGNTIYFGEGSWLTVV.

The gene calls are TRBV5-1 and TRBJ2-3, with TRBD2 identical over 9 bases. V was pared by 1 base and J by 6 bases, with 9 bases of the junction left unmatched. The length of the CDR3 is 16 residues. From germline, CDR1 is SGHRS and CDR2 YFSETQ. The CDR3 sequence is CASSLTGTSSADTQYF. DNA of the CDR3: TGCGCCAGCAGCTTGACCGGGACTAGCAGTGCGGATACGCAGTATTTT.

V is TRBV4-2 and J is TRBJ1-2, with D possibly being TRBD1 (5 bases). CDR1 and CDR2 from the germline V gene are LGHNA and YNFKEQ. V lost 5 bases, J lost 3 bases, and 16 bases lay in between. The CDR3 contains 15 residues. The CDR3 nucleotides are TGTGCCAGCAGCGGGAGGGGACCGGGGGACTATGGCTACACCTTC. Translating it yields CASSGRGPGDYGYTF.

This CDR3 is CAFSGTIYNEQFF. The CDR3 DNA is TGTGCCTTCTCTGGGACTATTTACAATGAGCAGTTCTTC. V is TRBV30 and J is TRBJ2-1; 7 bases are shared with TRBD2. This CDR3 spans 13 amino acids. V lost 7 bases and J lost 4; bases outside the gene matches: 7. CDR1 is GTSNPN, CDR2 SVGIG, per germline (reference sequence). The whole variable domain, filled in from reference TRBV30 and TRBJ2-1, reads SQTIHQWPATLVQPVGSPLSLECTVEGTSNPNLYWYRQAAGRGLQLLFYSVGIGQISSEVPQNLSASRPQDRQFILSSKKLLLSDSGFYLCAFSGTIYNEQFFGPGTRLTVL.

This clone was detected a few times. The identical CDR3 is also encoded by other nucleotide sequences in the sample. The chain employs TRBV2 and TRBJ1-5, with a tentative D call TRBD1 (6 bases). V was clipped by 4 bases and J by 2 bases, with 6 bases between them. This CDR3 region has 13 residues. The germline V gene encodes CDR1 SNHLY and CDR2 FYNNEI. The chain's CDR3 is CASSGTGNQPQHF. The CDR3 DNA reads TGTGCCAGCAGTGGGACAGGCAATCAGCCCCAGCATTTT.

The rearrangement links TRBV19 to TRBJ2-3; no definite D call. The germline gives CDR1 LNHDA, CDR2 SQIVND (reference sequence). With 1 base removed from V and 0 bases from J, the gap between germline ends came to 11 bases. This CDR3 has 16 amino acids. CDR3 protein: CASSIAWRISTDTQYF. The CDR3 DNA reads TGTGCCAGTAGTATAGCATGGCGGATAAGCACAGATACGCAGTATTTT.

The chain employs TRBV9 and TRBJ2-3, with D tentatively TRBD1 (6 bases). V dropped 0 bases and J dropped 8 bases, with 16 bases sitting between them. Germline loops: CDR1 SGDLS, CDR2 YYNGEE. This CDR3 is built from 15 residues. CDR3 residues: CASSVDDRYSATQYF. The DNA of the CDR3 is TGTGCCAGCAGCGTAGACGACAGGTACTCCGCTACGCAGTATTTT.

This chain uses TRBV6-6 with TRBJ2-7; 7 positions match TRBD1. The germline CDR1 and CDR2 sequences are MNHNY and SVGAGI (reference sequence). This CDR3 has 12 residues. Trimming cost V 8 bases and J 5 bases; bases outside gene matches: 6. The DNA for the CDR3 is TGTGCCAGCGCAGACAGGGCCCACGAGCAGTACTTC. It specifies CASADRAHEQYF.

This clone has just one count. The CDR3 sequence is CASSTGTNYGYTF. The CDR3 nucleotides read TGTGCCAGCTCAACGGGTACTAACTATGGCTACACCTTC. The V call is TRBV9, the J call TRBJ1-2; D uncertain. Trimming cost V 7 bases and J 0 bases, with 10 bases left between them. The CDR3 has 13 amino acids. CDR1 SGDLS and CDR2 YYNGEE come from the germline V gene.

The gene calls are TRBV5-1 and TRBJ2-7; D might be TRBD1 (6 bases). Germline-derived CDR1 and CDR2 are SGHRS and YFSETQ. This CDR3 region has 14 residues. Trimming removed 4 bases at V and 0 bases at J, with 11 bases between. Here the CDR3 reads CASSIRDISYEQYF. CDR3 nucleotides: TGCGCCAGCAGCATCCGGGACATCTCCTACGAGCAGTACTTC.